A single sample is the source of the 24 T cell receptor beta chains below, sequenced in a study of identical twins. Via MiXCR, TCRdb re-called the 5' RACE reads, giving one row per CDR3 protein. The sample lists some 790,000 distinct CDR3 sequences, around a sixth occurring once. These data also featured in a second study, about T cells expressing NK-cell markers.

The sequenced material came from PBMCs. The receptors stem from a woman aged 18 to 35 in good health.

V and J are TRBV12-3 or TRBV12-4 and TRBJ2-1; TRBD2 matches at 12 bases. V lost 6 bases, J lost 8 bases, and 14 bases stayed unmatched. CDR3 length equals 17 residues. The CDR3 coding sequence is TGTGCCAGCAGCCGAACGGGACTAGCGGGCATCAGAGATGAGCAGTTCTTC. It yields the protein CASSRTGLAGIRDEQFF.

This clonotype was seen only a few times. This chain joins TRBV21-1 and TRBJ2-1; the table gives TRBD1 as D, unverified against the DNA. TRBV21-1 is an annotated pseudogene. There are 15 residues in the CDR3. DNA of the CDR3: TGTGCCAGCAGCTCCCGGGCAGGACCTACATATGAGCAGTTCTTC. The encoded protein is CASSSRAGPTYEQFF.

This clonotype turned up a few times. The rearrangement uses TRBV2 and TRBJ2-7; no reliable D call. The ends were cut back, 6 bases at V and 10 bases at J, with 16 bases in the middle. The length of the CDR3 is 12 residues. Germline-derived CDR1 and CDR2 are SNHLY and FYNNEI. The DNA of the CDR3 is TGTGCCAGCAGGGTATTACCGGGCTTTCAGTACTTC. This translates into CASRVLPGFQYF.

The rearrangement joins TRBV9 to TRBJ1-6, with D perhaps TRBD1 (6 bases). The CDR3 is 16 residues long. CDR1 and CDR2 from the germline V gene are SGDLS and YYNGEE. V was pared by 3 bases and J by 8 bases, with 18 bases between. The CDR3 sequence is CASSAPRGKGDSPLHF. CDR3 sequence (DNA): TGTGCCAGCAGCGCCCCCCGGGGGAAGGGGGATTCACCCCTCCACTTT.

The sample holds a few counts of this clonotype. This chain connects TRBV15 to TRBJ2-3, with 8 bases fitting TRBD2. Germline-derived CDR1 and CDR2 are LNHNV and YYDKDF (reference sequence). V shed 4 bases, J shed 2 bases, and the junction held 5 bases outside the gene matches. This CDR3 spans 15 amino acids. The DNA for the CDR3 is TGTGCCACCAGCAAGGAGCGGGGGTCCACAGATACGCAGTATTTT. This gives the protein CATSKERGSTDTQYF. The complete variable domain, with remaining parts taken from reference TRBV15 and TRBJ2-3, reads DAMVIQNPRYQVTQFGKPVTLSCSQTLNHNVMYWYQQKSSQAPKLLFHYYDKDFNNEADTPDNFQSRRPNTSFCFLDIRSPGLGDTAMYLCATSKERGSTDTQYFGPGTRLTVL.

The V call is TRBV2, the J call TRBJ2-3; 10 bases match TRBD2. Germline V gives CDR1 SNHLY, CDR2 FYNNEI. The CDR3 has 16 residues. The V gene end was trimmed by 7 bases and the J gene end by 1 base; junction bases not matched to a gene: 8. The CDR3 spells CASKSLAGDGTDTQYF. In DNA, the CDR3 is TGTGCCAGCAAATCCCTAGCGGGAGATGGCACAGATACGCAGTATTTT.

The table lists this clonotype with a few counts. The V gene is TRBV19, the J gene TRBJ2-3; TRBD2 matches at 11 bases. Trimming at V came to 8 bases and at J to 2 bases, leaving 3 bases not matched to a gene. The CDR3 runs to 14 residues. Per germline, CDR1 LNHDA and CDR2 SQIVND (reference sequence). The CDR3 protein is CASRLAGYTDTQYF. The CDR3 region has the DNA TGTGCCAGTCGACTAGCGGGATACACAGATACGCAGTATTTT.

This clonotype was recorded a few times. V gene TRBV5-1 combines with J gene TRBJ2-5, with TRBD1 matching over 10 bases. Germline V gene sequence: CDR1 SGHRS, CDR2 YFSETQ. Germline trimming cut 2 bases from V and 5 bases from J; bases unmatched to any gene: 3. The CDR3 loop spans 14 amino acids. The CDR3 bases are TGCGCCAGCAGCTTCGGGACAGGGGTCGAGACCCAGTACTTC. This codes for CASSFGTGVETQYF.

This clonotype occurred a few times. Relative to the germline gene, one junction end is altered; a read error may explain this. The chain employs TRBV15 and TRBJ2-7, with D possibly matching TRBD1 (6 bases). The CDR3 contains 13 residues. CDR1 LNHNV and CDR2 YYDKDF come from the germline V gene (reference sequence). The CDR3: CATSRDSRDMADF. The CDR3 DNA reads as TGTGCCACCAGCAGAGATTCCCGGGACATGGCCGACTTC.

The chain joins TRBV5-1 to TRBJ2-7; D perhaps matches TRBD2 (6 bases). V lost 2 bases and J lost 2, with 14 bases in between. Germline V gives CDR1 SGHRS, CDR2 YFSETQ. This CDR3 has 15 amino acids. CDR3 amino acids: CASSLAGSITYEQYF. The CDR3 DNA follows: TGCGCCAGCAGCTTAGCCGGGAGCATAACCTACGAGCAGTACTTC.

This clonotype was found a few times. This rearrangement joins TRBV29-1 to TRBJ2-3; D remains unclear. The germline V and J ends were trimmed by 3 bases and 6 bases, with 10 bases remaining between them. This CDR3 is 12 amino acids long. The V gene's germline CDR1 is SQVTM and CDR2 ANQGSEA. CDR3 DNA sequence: TGCAGCGTTGACCCGATGAAGGATACGCAGTATTTT. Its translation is CSVDPMKDTQYF.

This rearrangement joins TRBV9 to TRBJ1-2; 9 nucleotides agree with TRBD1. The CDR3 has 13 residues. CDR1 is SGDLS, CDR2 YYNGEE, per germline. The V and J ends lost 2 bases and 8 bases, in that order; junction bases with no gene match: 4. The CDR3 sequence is CASSVDRGIGYTF. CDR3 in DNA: TGTGCCAGCAGCGTCGACAGGGGGATCGGCTACACCTTC.

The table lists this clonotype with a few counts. CDR3 residues: CASVNRMNTEAFF. The CDR3 DNA reads as TGTGCCAGCGTTAACAGGATGAACACTGAAGCTTTCTTT. The chain carries TRBV6-5 and TRBJ1-1; the D gene is possibly TRBD1 (5 bases). In germline, CDR1 is MNHEY, CDR2 SVGAGI. The CDR3 covers 13 residues. The ends were cut back, 8 bases at V and 0 bases at J, with 10 bases in the middle.

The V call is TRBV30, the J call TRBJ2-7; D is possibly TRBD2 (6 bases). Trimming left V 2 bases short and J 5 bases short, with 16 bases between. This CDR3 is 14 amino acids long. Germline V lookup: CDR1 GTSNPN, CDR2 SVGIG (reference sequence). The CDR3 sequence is CAWSLSSVLDEQYF. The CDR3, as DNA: TGTGCCTGGAGTCTATCTAGCGTCTTGGACGAGCAGTACTTC.

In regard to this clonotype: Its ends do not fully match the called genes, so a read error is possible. CDR3 nucleotide sequence: TGTACCAGCAGTTTCGGACTAGCGGGCCCTCTGGCAAATGAGCAGTTCTTC. The encoded protein is CTSSFGLAGPLANEQFF. This sequence joins TRBV12-3 or TRBV12-4 and TRBJ2-1, with 11 bases identical to TRBD2. The CDR3 loop spans 17 amino acids.

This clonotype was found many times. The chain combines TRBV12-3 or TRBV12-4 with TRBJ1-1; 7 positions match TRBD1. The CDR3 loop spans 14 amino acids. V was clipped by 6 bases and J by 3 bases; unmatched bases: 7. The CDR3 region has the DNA TGTGCCAGCAGAGCCCTTACAGGGGACACTGAAGCTTTCTTT. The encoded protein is CASRALTGDTEAFF.

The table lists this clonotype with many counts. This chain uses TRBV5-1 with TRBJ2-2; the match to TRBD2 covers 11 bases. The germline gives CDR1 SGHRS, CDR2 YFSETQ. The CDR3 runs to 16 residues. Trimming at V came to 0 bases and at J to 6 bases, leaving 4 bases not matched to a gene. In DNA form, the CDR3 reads TGCGCCAGCAGCTTGGCACTAGCGGGAGCCCCCGGGGAGCTGTTTTTT. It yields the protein CASSLALAGAPGELFF.

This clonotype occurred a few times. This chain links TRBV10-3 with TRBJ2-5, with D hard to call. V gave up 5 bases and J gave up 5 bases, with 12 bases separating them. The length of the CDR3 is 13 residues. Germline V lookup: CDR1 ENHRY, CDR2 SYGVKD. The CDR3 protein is CAISPGVGETQYF. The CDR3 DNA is TGTGCCATCAGTCCCGGCGTAGGGGAGACCCAGTACTTC.

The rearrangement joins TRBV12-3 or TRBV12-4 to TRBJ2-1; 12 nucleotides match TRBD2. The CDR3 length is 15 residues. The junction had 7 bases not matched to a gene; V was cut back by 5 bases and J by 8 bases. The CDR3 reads CASSRPSGRADEQFF. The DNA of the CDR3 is TGTGCCAGCAGTCGCCCTAGCGGGAGGGCCGATGAGCAGTTCTTC.

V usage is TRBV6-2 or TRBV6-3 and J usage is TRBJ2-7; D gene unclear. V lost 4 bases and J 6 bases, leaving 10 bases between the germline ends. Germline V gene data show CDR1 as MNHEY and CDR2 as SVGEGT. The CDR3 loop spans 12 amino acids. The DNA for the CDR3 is TGTGCCAGCAGTTCACCGGGTAGCGAGCAGTACTTC. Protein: CASSSPGSEQYF.

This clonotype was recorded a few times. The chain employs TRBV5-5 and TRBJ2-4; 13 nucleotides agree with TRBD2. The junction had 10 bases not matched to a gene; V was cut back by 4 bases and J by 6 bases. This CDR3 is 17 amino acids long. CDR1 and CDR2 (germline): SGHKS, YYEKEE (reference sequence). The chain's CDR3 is CASSPGRTSGGVNIQYF. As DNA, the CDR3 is TGTGCCAGCAGCCCTGGCCGGACTAGCGGGGGAGTAAACATTCAGTACTTC. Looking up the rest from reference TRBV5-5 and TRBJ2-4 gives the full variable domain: DAGVTQSPTHLIKTRGQQVTLRCSPISGHKSVSWYQQVLGQGPQFIFQYYEKEERGRGNFPDRFSARQFPNYSSELNVNALLLGDSALYLCASSPGRTSGGVNIQYFGAGTRLSVL.

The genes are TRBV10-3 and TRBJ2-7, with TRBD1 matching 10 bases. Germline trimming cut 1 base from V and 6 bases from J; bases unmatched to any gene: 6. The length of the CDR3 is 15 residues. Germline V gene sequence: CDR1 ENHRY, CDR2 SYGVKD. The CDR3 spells CAISELPGQGSEQYF. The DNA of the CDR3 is TGTGCCATCAGTGAGTTACCGGGACAGGGGAGCGAGCAGTACTTC.

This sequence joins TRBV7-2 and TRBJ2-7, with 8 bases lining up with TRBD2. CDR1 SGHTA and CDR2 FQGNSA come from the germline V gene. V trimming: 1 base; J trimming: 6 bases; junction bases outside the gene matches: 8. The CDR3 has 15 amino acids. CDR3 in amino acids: CASSLGAGAYSEQYF. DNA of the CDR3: TGTGCCAGCAGCTTAGGAGCGGGGGCTTATTCCGAGCAGTACTTC.

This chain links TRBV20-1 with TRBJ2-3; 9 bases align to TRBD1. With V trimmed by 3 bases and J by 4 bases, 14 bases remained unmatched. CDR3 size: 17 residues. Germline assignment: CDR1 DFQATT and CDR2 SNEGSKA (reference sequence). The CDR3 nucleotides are TGCAGTGCTAGTCTCCTAAGGACAGGGGAGTTCGCAGATACGCAGTATTTT. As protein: CSASLLRTGEFADTQYF.